This TCR beta chain came from a study of beta chain features in type 1 diabetes. Overall study findings and caveats: Significant though moderate, a shortening of TCRB CDR3s appeared in all four CD4+ subsets of Type 1 diabetes patients. Shorter templates may be favored by PCR, equally so in patients and controls.

The study reverse transcribed the entire isolated RNA, so it sequenced expressed TCRB transcripts. The data were produced by immunoSEQ multiplex PCR, yet TCRdb's version contains in-frame clones alone and is incomplete. Of hundreds of thousands of clones listed, approximately 10% are singletons. V dropped 6 bases and J dropped 2; count of bases not matched to a gene: 10. The CDR3 is 15 residues long. Looked up from germline, CDR1 is ENHRY and CDR2 is SYGVKD. Worth noting for this clone: Its antigen is not known.

The sequencing input was central memory CD4+ T cells from blood. The chain employs TRBV10-3 and TRBJ2-7; 7 bases line up with TRBD1. The receptor's source is a man younger than 40 with type 1 diabetes. CDR3 residues: CAIRKGDSNPYEQYF. The CDR3 DNA reads TGTGCCATCAGGAAAGGGGACAGTAACCCCTACGAGCAGTACTTC.